This record concerns one TCR beta chain sequence. Its specificity is unknown. These data come from a study of T cell repertoires in ileal Crohn's disease. Study outcomes and limitations: Active smokers at surgery had more clonal expansions than non-smokers. Mucosal expansions were suggested to be mainly CD8 T cells.

Around 0.45 micrograms of biopsy DNA per sample underwent TCRB immunosequencing. Measured with immunoSEQ multiplex PCR; TCRdb has only the in-frame clones, and not every one. This sample carries approximately 30,000 clones, 80% of them seen once, and the ten largest clones take 15% to 20%. Source material: ileal tissue. The receptor's source is an adult with Crohn's disease.

CDR3 sequence (DNA): TGTGCCAGTAGTCCGAGACCGGGACAGGGGGCTTATGGAAACACCATATATTTT. Its translation is CASSPRPGQGAYGNTIYF. The chain has TRBV19 and TRBJ1-3, with TRBD1 identical over 12 bases. Trimming took 5 bases from V and 3 from J; bases not matched to a gene: 11. Germline CDR1 reads LNHDA; CDR2 reads SQIVND (reference sequence). CDR3 length: 18 residues.